The 24 T cell receptor beta chains below all came from one sample that was sequenced in a study of cytomegalovirus exposure and HLA in healthy donors. TCRdb keeps only in-frame clones here, not all; method: immunoSEQ multiplex PCR. The sample carries some 250,000 clones, 86% recorded once. Input material: PBMCs. Every receptor here comes from a woman younger than 45 in good health and CMV-seropositive.

The chain couples TRBV12-5 to TRBJ2-3; 7 bases line up with TRBD2. CDR3 length: 13 residues. V lost 3 bases, J lost 4 bases, and 1 base stayed unmatched. CDR1 is LGHNT, CDR2 FRNRAP, per germline. As DNA, the CDR3 is TGTGCTAGTGGTTTCGCGGGAGCAGATACGCAGTATTTT. This translates into CASGFAGADTQYF.

The chain employs TRBV30 and TRBJ2-5; a possible D gene is TRBD1 (6 bases). V gave up 0 bases and J gave up 7 bases, with 9 bases separating them. This CDR3 has 12 amino acids. Germline assignment: CDR1 GTSNPN and CDR2 SVGIG (reference sequence). The CDR3 reads CAWSVIGGTQYF. The CDR3 DNA follows: TGTGCCTGGAGTGTAATAGGGGGGACCCAGTACTTC.

This clone occurred once. The chain links TRBV5-6 to TRBJ2-1; D is possibly TRBD2 (5 bases). Germline V gives CDR1 SGHDT, CDR2 YYEEEE. Trimming left V 1 base short and J 7 bases short, with 15 bases between. The CDR3 extends over 15 amino acids. Written as DNA, the CDR3 is TGTGCCAGCAGCTTGAATAGCGTAAGGTGGAATGAGCAGTTCTTC. This encodes CASSLNSVRWNEQFF.

This chain connects TRBV28 to TRBJ2-7, with 9 bases identical to TRBD2. V lost 3 bases, J lost 4 bases, and 7 bases stayed unmatched. Germline lookup yields CDR1 MDHEN and CDR2 SYDVKM. This CDR3 contains 15 residues. The CDR3, as DNA: TGTGCCAGCAGTTTGTTGACTAGCGGACCTTACGAGCAGTACTTC. This gives the protein CASSLLTSGPYEQYF.

This clone was seen only a few times. V gene TRBV11-2 combines with J gene TRBJ2-7; D is unresolved. V was cut by 7 bases and J by 0 bases, with 13 bases left in between. The CDR3 sequence is 14 residues long. Germline V gene lookup returns CDR1 SGHAT and CDR2 FQNNGV. CDR3 nucleotides: TGTGCCAGCACCGGCACAGAGAGCTCCTACGAGCAGTACTTC. It yields the protein CASTGTESSYEQYF.

The rearrangement joins TRBV9 to TRBJ2-1; 10 bases agree with TRBD2. Looked up from germline, CDR1 is SGDLS and CDR2 is YYNGEE. CDR3 length: 20 amino acids. The V segment lost 1 base and the J segment 4 bases; nucleotides outside the gene matches: 17. The CDR3 reads CASSVRELAGSSGRYNEQFF. In DNA, the CDR3 is TGTGCCAGCAGCGTAAGGGAACTAGCGGGATCCTCGGGACGGTACAATGAGCAGTTCTTC.

The CDR3 reads CAWSVRTGGLQPQHF. CDR3 coding DNA: TGTGCCTGGAGTGTACGAACAGGGGGCCTTCAGCCCCAGCATTTT. V is TRBV30 and J is TRBJ1-5, with 9 bases that match TRBD1. Germline V gene data show CDR1 as GTSNPN and CDR2 as SVGIG (reference sequence). V gave up 0 bases and J gave up 6 bases; unmatched junction bases: 6. The length of the CDR3 is 15 residues.

A note on this clone: Sequence at one end of the junction differs from germline and may be a read error. The rearrangement joins TRBV19 to TRBJ1-2; TRBD1 agrees at 7 bases. This CDR3 comprises 15 residues. Germline V gives CDR1 LNHDA, CDR2 SQIVND (reference sequence). The CDR3 is CASRIGGGSNYGYTF. The DNA of the CDR3 is TGTGCCAGTAGGATAGGGGGCGGCTCTAACTATGGCTACACCTTC.

The V gene is TRBV6-5, the J gene TRBJ1-5, with 7 bases matching TRBD1. Losses at the gene ends were 6 bases for V and 2 bases for J; bases not matched to a gene: 7. Germline lookup yields CDR1 MNHEY and CDR2 SVGAGI. This CDR3 has 15 amino acids. The CDR3 sequence is CASRKRQGGNQPQHF. The CDR3 DNA sequence: TGTGCCAGCAGAAAGCGACAGGGTGGCAATCAGCCCCAGCATTTT.

The J gene is TRBJ1-2, the V gene TRBV9, with D possibly matching TRBD1 (5 bases). Trimming took 0 bases from V and 8 from J, leaving 14 bases between them. In germline, CDR1 is SGDLS, CDR2 YYNGEE. The CDR3 runs 14 residues. CDR3 residues: CASSVATQGSGYTF. Written as DNA, the CDR3 is TGTGCCAGCAGCGTAGCTACTCAGGGCTCAGGCTACACCTTC.

The gene calls are TRBV11-3 and TRBJ2-7, with D tentatively TRBD1 (6 bases). Per the germline V gene, CDR1 is SGHNT and CDR2 is YENEEA. The CDR3 extends over 14 amino acids. V shed 4 bases and J shed 2 bases, with 12 bases lying between them. For the CDR3, the DNA is TGTGCCAGCAGCTCGAGGACAGCTCCCTACGAGCAGTACTTC. This gives the protein CASSSRTAPYEQYF.

The rearrangement links TRBV5-6 to TRBJ2-3; D is perhaps TRBD2 (6 bases). Trimming cost V 4 bases and J 6 bases, with 12 bases left between them. Germline CDR1 SGHDT, CDR2 YYEEEE. The CDR3 extends over 13 amino acids. CDR3 sequence (DNA): TGTGCCAGCAGCAGGACTATTTATGATACGCAGTATTTT. Its translation is CASSRTIYDTQYF.

This clone was seen once. This chain connects TRBV7-9 to TRBJ1-1, with TRBD1 identical over 10 bases. Germline V gene data show CDR1 as SEHNR and CDR2 as FQNEAQ (reference sequence). J gave up 5 bases and V 5 bases, and 8 bases lay outside the gene matches. The CDR3 consists of 15 residues. In nucleotides, the CDR3 is TGTGCCAGCAGCACATGGACAGGGGGTTGGACTGAAGCTTTCTTT. It codes for CASSTWTGGWTEAFF.

V is TRBV18 and J is TRBJ2-7; 10 bases agree with TRBD2. The germline V gene encodes CDR1 KGHSH and CDR2 LQKENI. Losses at the gene ends were 3 bases for V and 0 bases for J; bases not matched to a gene: 5. The length of the CDR3 is 16 residues. DNA of the CDR3: TGTGCCAGCTCACCTGGACTAGCGGATCTCTCCTACGAGCAGTACTTC. This gives the protein CASSPGLADLSYEQYF.

The chain links TRBV18 to TRBJ2-2; 9 nucleotides match TRBD1. The germline CDR1 and CDR2 sequences are KGHSH and LQKENI. The CDR3 length is 17 residues. The V segment lost 0 bases and the J segment 9 bases; nucleotides outside the gene matches: 11. CDR3 DNA: TGTGCCAGCTCACCACCGGTTACAGGGGGCGCAGGCCGGGAGCTGTTTTTT. It yields the protein CASSPPVTGGAGRELFF.

This sequence joins TRBV11-3 and TRBJ1-3; D gene uncertain. Germline V gives CDR1 SGHNT, CDR2 YENEEA. Trimming removed 0 bases from V and 0 bases from J, with 6 bases in between. The CDR3 is 15 residues long. CDR3 loop: CASSLESHSGNTIYF. The CDR3 region has the DNA TGTGCCAGCAGCTTAGAGAGCCACTCTGGAAACACCATATATTTT.

The V gene is TRBV27, the J gene TRBJ2-7; TRBD2 aligns across 9 bases. Germline V gene sequence: CDR1 MNHEY, CDR2 SMNVEV (reference sequence). The CDR3 is 16 amino acids. Trimming at V came to 2 bases and at J to 1 base, leaving 6 bases not matched to a gene. CDR3 protein: CASSLLSGSGSYEQYF. The CDR3 DNA reads TGTGCCAGCAGTTTACTTAGCGGGAGTGGATCCTACGAGCAGTACTTC.

The rearrangement links TRBV5-1 to TRBJ2-7; D might be TRBD1 (5 bases). The CDR3 length is 12 residues. CDR1 SGHRS and CDR2 YFSETQ come from the germline V gene. Deletions cut 4 bases from V and 2 bases from J, with 7 bases between. In DNA, the CDR3 is TGCGCCAGCAGCCTGGACACCTACGAGCAGTACTTC. It codes for CASSLDTYEQYF.

This clone has a handful of counts. J is TRBJ1-4 and V is TRBV28, with D perhaps matching TRBD1 (6 bases). This CDR3 spans 15 amino acids. Germline V gives CDR1 MDHEN, CDR2 SYDVKM. Trimming left V 4 bases short and J 0 bases short, with 9 bases between. The CDR3 loop reads CASSSGAATNEKLFF. The CDR3 DNA reads TGTGCCAGCAGTTCAGGGGCTGCAACTAATGAAAAACTGTTTTTT. Full variable domain (missing parts from reference TRBV28 and TRBJ1-4): DVKVTQSSRYLVKRTGEKVFLECVQDMDHENMFWYRQDPGLGLRLIYFSYDVKMKEKGDIPEGYSVSREKKERFSLILESASTNQTSMYLCASSSGAATNEKLFFGSGTQLSVL.

This chain's CDR3 is CAWSGLRQGHYGYTF. The CDR3 nucleotides read TGTGCCTGGAGTGGGCTACGACAGGGGCACTATGGCTACACCTTC. The chain links TRBV30 to TRBJ1-2; 8 bases fit TRBD1. From germline, CDR1 is GTSNPN and CDR2 SVGIG (reference sequence). The length of the CDR3 is 15 residues. With V trimmed by 1 base and J by 3 bases, 7 bases remained unmatched.

The V call is TRBV2, the J call TRBJ1-2; D call uncertain. Germline CDR1 and CDR2: SNHLY and FYNNEI. This CDR3 comprises 14 residues. Trimming took 6 bases from V and 3 from J, leaving 14 bases between them. The CDR3, as DNA: TGTGCCAGCAGCCGGTTTCCGAAAGACTATGGCTACACCTTC. Translated, it gives CASSRFPKDYGYTF.

This rearrangement joins TRBV5-1 to TRBJ1-3; D not certain. CDR3 length equals 14 residues. The germline V and J ends were trimmed by 3 bases and 4 bases, with 11 bases remaining between them. Germline-derived CDR1 and CDR2 are SGHRS and YFSETQ. CDR3 DNA: TGCGCCAGCAGCTCAGCAAGGGAGGGAAACACCATATATTTT. Amino acid sequence: CASSSAREGNTIYF. The variable domain in full, completed from reference TRBV5-1 and TRBJ1-3, reads KAGVTQTPRYLIKTRGQQVTLSCSPISGHRSVSWYQQTPGQGLQFLFEYFSETQRNKGNFPGRFSGRQFSNSRSEMNVSTLELGDSALYLCASSSAREGNTIYFGEGSWLTVV.

CDR3 sequence: CASSMTGQTEKLFF. In DNA, the CDR3 is TGTGCCAGTAGTATGACAGGGCAGACTGAAAAACTGTTTTTT. The chain joins TRBV19 to TRBJ1-4; 7 nucleotides agree with TRBD1. This CDR3 has 14 amino acids. Per the germline V gene, CDR1 is LNHDA and CDR2 is SQIVND (reference sequence). The ends lost 3 bases at V and 7 bases at J; junction bases unmatched: 5.

This clone was detected once. This chain connects TRBV7-8 to TRBJ1-2; unclear D gene. The germline CDR1 and CDR2 sequences are SGHVS and FQNEAQ. The CDR3 covers 14 residues. With 4 bases removed from V and 4 bases from J, the gap between germline ends came to 13 bases. The CDR3 sequence: CASSSSYLTYGYTF. CDR3 nucleotides: TGTGCCAGCAGCTCAAGCTACCTAACCTATGGCTACACCTTC.